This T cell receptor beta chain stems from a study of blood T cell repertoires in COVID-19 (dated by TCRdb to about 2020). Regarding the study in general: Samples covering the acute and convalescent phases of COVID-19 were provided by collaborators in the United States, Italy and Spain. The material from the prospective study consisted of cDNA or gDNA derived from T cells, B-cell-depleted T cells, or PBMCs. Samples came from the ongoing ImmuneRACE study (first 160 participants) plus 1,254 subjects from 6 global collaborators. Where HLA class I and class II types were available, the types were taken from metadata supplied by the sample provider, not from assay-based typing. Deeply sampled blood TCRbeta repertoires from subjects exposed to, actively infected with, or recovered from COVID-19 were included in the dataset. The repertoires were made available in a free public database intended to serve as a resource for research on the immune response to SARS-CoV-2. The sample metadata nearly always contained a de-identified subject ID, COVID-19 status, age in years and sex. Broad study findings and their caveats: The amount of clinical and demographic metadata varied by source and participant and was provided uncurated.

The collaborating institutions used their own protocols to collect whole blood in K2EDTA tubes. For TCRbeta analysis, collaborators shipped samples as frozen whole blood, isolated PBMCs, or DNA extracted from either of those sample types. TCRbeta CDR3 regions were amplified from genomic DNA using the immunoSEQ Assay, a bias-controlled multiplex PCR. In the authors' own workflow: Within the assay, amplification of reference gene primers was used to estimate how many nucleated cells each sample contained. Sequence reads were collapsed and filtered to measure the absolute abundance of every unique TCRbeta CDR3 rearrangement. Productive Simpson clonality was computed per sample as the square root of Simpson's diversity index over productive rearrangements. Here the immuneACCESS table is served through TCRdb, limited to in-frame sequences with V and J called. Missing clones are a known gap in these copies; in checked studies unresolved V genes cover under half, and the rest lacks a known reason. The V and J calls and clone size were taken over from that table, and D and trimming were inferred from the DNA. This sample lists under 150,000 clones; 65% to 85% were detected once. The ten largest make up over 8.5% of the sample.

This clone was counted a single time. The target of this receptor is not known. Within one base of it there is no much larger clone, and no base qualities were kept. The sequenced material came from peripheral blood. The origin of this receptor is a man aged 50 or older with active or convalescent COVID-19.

The nucleotide sequence is given as TGTGCCAGCAGTGAAAGGCAGGGCCCTAATGAAAAACTGTTTTTT. This gives the protein CASSERQGPNEKLFF. The rearranged chain carries TRBV2 and TRBJ1-4, and perhaps TRBD1 as D gene, on 5 matching bases. CDR1 and CDR2 were assigned from the germline V gene as SNHLY and FYNNEI. Taken from cysteine to phenylalanine, the CDR3 has 15 residues. Only CDR3 DNA remains: 45 bases, in frame from the first base. V gives up 2 bases and J gives up 3 bases, and the segment between their germline ends measures 10 bases.